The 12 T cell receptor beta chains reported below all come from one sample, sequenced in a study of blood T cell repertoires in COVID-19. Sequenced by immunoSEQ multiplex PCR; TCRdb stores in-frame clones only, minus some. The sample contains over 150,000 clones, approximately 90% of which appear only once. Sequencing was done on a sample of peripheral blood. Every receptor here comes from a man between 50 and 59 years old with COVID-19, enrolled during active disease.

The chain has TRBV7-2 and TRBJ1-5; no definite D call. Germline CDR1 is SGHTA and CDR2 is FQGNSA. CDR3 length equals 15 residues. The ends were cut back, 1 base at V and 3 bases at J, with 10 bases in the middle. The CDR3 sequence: CASSLDGGPNQPQHF. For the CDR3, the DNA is TGTGCCAGCAGCTTAGATGGCGGGCCCAATCAGCCCCAGCATTTT.

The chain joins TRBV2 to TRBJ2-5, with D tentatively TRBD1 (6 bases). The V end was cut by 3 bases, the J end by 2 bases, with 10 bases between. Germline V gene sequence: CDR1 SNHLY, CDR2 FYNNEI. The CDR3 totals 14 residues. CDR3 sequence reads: CASSDPGTQETQYF. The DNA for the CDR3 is TGTGCCAGCAGTGATCCAGGGACACAAGAGACCCAGTACTTC.

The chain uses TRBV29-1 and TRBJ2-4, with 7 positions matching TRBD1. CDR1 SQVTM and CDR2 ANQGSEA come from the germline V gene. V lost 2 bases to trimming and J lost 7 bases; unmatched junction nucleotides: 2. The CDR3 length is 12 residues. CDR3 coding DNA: TGCAGCGTTGAAAGGGGGCGGAACATTCAGTACTTC. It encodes CSVERGRNIQYF.

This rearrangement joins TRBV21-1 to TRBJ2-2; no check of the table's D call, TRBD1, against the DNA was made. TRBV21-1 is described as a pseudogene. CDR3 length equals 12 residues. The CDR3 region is CASNRDTGELFF. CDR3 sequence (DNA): TGTGCCAGCAACAGGGACACCGGGGAGCTGTTTTTT.

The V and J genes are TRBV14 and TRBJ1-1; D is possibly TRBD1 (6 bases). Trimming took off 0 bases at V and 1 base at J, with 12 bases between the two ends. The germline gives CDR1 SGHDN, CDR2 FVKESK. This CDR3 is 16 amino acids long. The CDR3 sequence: CASSQDIGRGNTEAFF. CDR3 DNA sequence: TGTGCCAGCAGCCAAGATATCGGCAGGGGGAACACTGAAGCTTTCTTT. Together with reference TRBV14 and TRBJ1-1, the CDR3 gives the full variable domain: EAGVTQFPSHSVIEKGQTVTLRCDPISGHDNLYWYRRVMGKEIKFLLHFVKESKQDESGMPNNRFLAERTGGTYSTLKVQPAELEDSGVYFCASSQDIGRGNTEAFFGQGTRLTVV.

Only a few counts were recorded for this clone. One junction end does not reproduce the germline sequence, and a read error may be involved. The chain's CDR3 is CASSLGTSGTDTQYF. The CDR3, as DNA: TGTGCCAGCAGTTTAGGGACTAGCGGCACAGATACGCAGTATTTT. The chain joins TRBV7-9 to TRBJ2-3; the match to TRBD2 covers 10 bases. CDR3 length: 15 amino acids. The V gene's germline CDR1 is SEHNR and CDR2 FQNEAQ (reference sequence).

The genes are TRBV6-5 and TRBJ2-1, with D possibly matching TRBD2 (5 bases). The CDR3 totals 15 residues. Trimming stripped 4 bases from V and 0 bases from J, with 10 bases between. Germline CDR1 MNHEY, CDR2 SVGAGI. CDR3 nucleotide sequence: TGTGCCAGCAGTTTAGCGCAAAGCTCCTACAATGAGCAGTTCTTC. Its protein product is CASSLAQSSYNEQFF.

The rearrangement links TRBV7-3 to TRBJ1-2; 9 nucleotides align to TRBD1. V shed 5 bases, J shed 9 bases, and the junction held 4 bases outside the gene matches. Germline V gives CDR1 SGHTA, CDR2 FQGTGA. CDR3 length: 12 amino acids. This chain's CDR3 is CASSLGTGSYTF. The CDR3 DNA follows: TGTGCCAGCAGCCTAGGGACAGGGAGCTACACCTTC.

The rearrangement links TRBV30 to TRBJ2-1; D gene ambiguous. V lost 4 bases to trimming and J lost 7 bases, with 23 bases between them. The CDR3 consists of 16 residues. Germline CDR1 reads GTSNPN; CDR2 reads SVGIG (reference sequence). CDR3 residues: CAWNNNLPRFSNEQFF. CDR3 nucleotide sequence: TGTGCCTGGAATAACAATCTCCCCAGGTTTAGTAATGAGCAGTTCTTC.

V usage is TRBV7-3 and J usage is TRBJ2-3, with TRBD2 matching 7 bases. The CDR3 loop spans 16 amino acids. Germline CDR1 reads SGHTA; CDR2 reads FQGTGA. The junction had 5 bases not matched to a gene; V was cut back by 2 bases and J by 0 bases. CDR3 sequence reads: CASSLEAGGSTDTQYF. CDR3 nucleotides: TGTGCCAGCAGCTTAGAAGCCGGGGGGAGCACAGATACGCAGTATTTT.

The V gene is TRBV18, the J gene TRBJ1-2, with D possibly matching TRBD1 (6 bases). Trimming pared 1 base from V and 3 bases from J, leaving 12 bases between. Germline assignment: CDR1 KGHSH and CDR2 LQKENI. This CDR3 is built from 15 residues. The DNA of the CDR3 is TGTGCCAGCTCACCACGCGAGGGGGTGGACTATGGCTACACCTTC. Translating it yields CASSPREGVDYGYTF.

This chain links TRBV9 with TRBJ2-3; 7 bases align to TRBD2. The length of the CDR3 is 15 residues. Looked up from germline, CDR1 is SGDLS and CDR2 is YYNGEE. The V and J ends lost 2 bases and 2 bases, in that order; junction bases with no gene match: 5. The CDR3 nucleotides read TGTGCCAGCAGCGTTCGGCGGGAGCACACAGATACGCAGTATTTT. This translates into CASSVRREHTDTQYF.